This T cell receptor (beta chain) was observed in a study of T cell responses to AZD1222 COVID-19 vaccine. Overall study findings and caveats: Reports say nearly half of spike-specific TCRs go after unmutated variant regions.

This CDR3 has 18 residues. The germline V and J ends were trimmed by 4 bases and 4 bases, with 23 bases remaining between them. Per the germline V gene, CDR1 is SGHTA and CDR2 is FQGTGA. Here immunoSEQ multiplex PCR was the method, and the copy in TCRdb shows in-frame clones only, minus some. Seen here are 95,000 to 150,000 clones, 85% to 90% observed once, and the top ten hold about 3%. This clone is medium-sized within its sample. The antigen remains unidentified. The V and J genes are TRBV7-3 and TRBJ1-5; tentatively, D is TRBD1 (5 bases). The sample in question was peripheral blood, obtained on day 0 of AZD1222 vaccination. The receptor comes from an adult in good health. Written as DNA, the CDR3 is TGTGCCAGCAGCTCCAACTTAACTCCGGGGCCCTTTAATCAGCCCCAGCATTTT. It translates to CASSSNLTPGPFNQPQHF. The full variable domain, rest sourced from reference TRBV7-3 and TRBJ1-5, is GAGVSQTPSNKVTEKGKYVELRCDPISGHTALYWYRQSLGQGPEFLIYFQGTGAADDSGLPNDRFFAVRPEGSVSTLKIQRTERGDSAVYLCASSSNLTPGPFNQPQHFGDGTRLSIL.